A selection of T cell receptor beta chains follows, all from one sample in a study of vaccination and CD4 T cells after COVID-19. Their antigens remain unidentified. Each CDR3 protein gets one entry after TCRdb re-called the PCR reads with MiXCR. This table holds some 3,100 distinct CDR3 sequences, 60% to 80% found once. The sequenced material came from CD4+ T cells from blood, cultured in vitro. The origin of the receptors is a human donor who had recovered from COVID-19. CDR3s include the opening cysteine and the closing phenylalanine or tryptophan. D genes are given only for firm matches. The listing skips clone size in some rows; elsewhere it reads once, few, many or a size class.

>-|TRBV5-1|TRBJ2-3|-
CASSLAKGVYTDTQYF
TGCGCCAGCAGCTTGGCCAAGGGGGTTTACACAGATACGCAGTATTTT
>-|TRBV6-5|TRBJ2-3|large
CASSSPSGDTQYF
TGTGCCAGCAGTTCCCCCAGTGGTGATACGCAGTATTTT
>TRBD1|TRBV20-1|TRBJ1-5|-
CSARTGLSNQPQHF
TGCAGTGCTCGGACAGGGTTGAGCAATCAGCCCCAGCATTTT
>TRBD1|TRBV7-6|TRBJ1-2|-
CASSTGTQGTF
TGTGCCAGCAGCACCGGGACACAGGGGACCTTC
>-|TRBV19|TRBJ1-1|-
CASSIARRINTEAFF
TGTGCCAGTAGTATAGCCCGACGGATCAACACTGAAGCTTTCTTT
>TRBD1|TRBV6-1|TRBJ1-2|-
CASSLTGYQGYTF
TGTGCCAGCAGCTTGACAGGGTATCAGGGCTACACCTTC
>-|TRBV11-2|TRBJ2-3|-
CASSQGTTGQYF
TGTGCCAGCAGCCAGGGGACCACCGGTCAGTATTTT
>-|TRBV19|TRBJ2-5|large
CASRPASRAGETQYF
TGTGCCAGTAGACCCGCGTCCAGGGCCGGGGAGACCCAGTACTTC
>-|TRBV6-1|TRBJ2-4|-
CASRPGRLAKNIQYF
TGTGCCAGCAGACCAGGAAGGCTAGCCAAAAACATTCAGTACTTC
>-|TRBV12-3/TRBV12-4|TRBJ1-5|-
CASTFNLGTAEFTSNQPQHF
TGTGCCAGCACCTTCAACCTAGGTACAGCCGAATTCACTAGCAATCAGCCCCAGCATTTT
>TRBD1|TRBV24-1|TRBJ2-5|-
CATSDAGTGAKETQYF
TGTGCCACCAGTGATGCTGGGACAGGGGCAAAGGAGACCCAGTACTTC
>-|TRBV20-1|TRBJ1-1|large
CSARTGGTEAFF
TGCAGTGCTAGAACGGGGGGCACTGAAGCTTTCTTT
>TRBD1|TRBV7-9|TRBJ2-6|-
CASSSLQGALSGANVLTF
TGTGCCAGCAGCTCACTACAGGGGGCTTTGTCTGGGGCCAACGTCCTGACTTTC
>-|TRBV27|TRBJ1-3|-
CASSLSAGATGNTIYF
TGTGCCAGCAGTTTATCAGCAGGGGCGACTGGAAACACCATATATTTT
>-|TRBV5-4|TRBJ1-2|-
CASSFGPRDIWYTF
TGTGCCAGCAGCTTTGGCCCCCGGGATATCTGGTACACCTTC
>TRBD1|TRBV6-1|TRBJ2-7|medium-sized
CASSTGQGAGEQYF
TGTGCCAGCAGTACCGGACAGGGGGCGGGCGAGCAGTACTTC
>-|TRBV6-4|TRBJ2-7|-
CASLFPGAESSYEQYF
TGTGCCAGCCTTTTCCCCGGGGCCGAGTCCTCCTACGAGCAGTACTTC
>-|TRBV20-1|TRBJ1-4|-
CSASLPGTTTNEKLFF
TGCAGTGCTAGTTTGCCCGGTACTACAACTAATGAAAAACTGTTTTTT
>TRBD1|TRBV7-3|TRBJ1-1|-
CASSLVGQGAYNTEAFF
TGTGCCAGCAGCTTAGTGGGACAGGGGGCCTATAACACTGAAGCTTTCTTT
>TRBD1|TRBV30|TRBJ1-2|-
CAGTGQWSYGYTF
TGTGCCGGGACGGGACAGTGGAGCTATGGCTACACCTTC
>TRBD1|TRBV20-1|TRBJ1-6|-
CSVTRRLTGVSPLHF
TGCAGTGTCACCCGCAGACTTACAGGGGTCTCACCCCTCCACTTT
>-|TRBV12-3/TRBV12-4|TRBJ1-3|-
CASSFGDTIYF
TGTGCCAGCAGTTTTGGAGACACCATATATTTT
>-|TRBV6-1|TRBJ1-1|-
CASRRGAGTEAFF
TGTGCCAGCCGACGTGGGGCAGGGACTGAAGCTTTCTTT
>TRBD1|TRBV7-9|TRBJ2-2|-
CASSPGYTSGGVATGELFF
TGTGCCAGCAGCCCAGGATATACCTCAGGGGGCGTAGCGACCGGGGAGCTGTTTTTT
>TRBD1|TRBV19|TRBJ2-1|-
CASSKSDRKFF
TGTGCCAGTAGTAAGTCGGACAGGAAGTTCTTC
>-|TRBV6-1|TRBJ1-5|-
CASSAKNKGNNQPQHF
TGCGCCAGCAGTGCGAAAAATAAAGGGAATAATCAGCCCCAGCATTTT
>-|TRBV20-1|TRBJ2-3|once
CRGGPSTDTQYF
TGCAGGGGGGGGCCGAGCACAGATACGCAGTATTTT
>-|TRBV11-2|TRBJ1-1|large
CASSFRYPEAFF
TGTGCCAGCAGCTTCAGGTACCCTGAAGCTTTCTTT
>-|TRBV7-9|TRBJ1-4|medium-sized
CASSLAALNEKLFF
TGTGCCAGCAGCTTAGCAGCACTTAATGAAAAACTGTTTTTT
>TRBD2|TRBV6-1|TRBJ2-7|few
CASSEGGRRSYEQYF
TGTGCCAGCAGTGAGGGAGGGCGCCGCTCCTACGAGCAGTACTTC
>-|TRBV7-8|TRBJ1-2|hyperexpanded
CASSLAPNRASNYGYTF
TGTGCCAGCAGCTTAGCCCCTAACAGGGCATCTAACTATGGCTACACCTTC
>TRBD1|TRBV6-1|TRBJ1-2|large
CASSSTGQGADYTF
TGTGCCAGCAGCTCTACTGGACAGGGGGCGGACTACACCTTC
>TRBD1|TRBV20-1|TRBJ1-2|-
CSAEDRAFYYGYTF
TGCAGTGCCGAGGACAGGGCCTTTTACTATGGCTACACCTTC
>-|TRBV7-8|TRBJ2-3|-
CASSSRGESTDTQYF
TGTGCCAGCAGCTCTAGGGGGGAGAGCACAGATACGCAGTATTTT
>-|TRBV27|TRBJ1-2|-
CASSSAGGYGYTF
TGTGCCAGCAGTTCCGCCGGAGGGTATGGCTACACCTTC
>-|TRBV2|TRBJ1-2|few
CASSVSGAGGYTF
TGTGCCAGCAGTGTATCGGGGGCGGGAGGCTACACCTTC